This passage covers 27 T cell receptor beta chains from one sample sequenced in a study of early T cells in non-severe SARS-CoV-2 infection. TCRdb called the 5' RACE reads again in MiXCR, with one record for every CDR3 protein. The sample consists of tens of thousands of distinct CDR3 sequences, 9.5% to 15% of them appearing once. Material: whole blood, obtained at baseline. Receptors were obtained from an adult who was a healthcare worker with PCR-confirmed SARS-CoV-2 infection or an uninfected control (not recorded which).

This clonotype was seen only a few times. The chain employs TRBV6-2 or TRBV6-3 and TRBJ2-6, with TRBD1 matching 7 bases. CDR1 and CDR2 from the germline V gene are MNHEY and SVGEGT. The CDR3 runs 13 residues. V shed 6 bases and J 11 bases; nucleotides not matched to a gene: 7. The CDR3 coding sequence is TGTGCCAGCAGAGGGACAGTCATGCACGTCCTGACTTTC. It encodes CASRGTVMHVLTF.

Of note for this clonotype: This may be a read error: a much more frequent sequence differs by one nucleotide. The CDR3 sequence is CASTQTPYEQHF. CDR3 bases: TGTGCCAGCACCCAGACGCCCTACGAGCAGCACTTC. The V gene is TRBV16, the J gene TRBJ2-7; D is undetermined. Germline CDR1 and CDR2: KGHSY and FQNENV. The CDR3 runs to 12 residues.

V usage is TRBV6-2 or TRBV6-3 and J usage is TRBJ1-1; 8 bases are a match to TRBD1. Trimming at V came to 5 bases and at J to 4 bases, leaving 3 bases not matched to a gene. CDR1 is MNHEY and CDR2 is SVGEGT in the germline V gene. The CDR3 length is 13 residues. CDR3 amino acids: CASSRQGLTEAFF. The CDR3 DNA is TGTGCCAGCAGTCGACAGGGGCTCACTGAAGCTTTCTTT.

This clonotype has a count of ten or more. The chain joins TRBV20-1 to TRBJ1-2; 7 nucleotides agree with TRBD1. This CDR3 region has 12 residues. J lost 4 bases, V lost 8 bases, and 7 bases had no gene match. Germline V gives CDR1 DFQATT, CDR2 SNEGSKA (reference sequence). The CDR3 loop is CSTGEAGYGYTF. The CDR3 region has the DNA TGCAGTACAGGGGAGGCCGGCTATGGCTACACCTTC.

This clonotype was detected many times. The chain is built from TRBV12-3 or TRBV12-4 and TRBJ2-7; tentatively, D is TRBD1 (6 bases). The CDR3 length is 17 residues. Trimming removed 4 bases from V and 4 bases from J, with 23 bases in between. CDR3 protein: CASSSPNLARGLYEQYF. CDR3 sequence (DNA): TGTGCCAGCAGTTCCCCCAACCTCGCCAGGGGTTTGTACGAGCAGTACTTC.

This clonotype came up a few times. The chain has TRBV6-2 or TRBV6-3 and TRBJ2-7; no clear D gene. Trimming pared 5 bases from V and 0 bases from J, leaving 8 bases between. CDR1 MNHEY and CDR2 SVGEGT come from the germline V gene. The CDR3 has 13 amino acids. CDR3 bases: TGTGCCAGCAGTCCCGGCGGCTCCTACGAGCAGTACTTC. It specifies CASSPGGSYEQYF.

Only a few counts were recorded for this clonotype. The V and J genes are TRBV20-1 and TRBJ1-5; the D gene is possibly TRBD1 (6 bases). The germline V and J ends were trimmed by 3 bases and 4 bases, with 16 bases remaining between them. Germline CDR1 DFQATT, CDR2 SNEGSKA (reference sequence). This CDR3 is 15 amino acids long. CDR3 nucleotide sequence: TGCAGTGCTAGTACCACAGGGATTCTAAATCAGCCCCAGCATTTT. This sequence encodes CSASTTGILNQPQHF.

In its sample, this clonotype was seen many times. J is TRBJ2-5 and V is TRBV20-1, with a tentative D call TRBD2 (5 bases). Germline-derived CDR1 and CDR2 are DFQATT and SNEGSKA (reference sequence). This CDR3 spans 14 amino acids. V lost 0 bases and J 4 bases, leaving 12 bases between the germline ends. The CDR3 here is CSARDRRGRETQYF. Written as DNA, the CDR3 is TGCAGTGCTAGAGATCGCCGGGGTCGAGAGACCCAGTACTTC.

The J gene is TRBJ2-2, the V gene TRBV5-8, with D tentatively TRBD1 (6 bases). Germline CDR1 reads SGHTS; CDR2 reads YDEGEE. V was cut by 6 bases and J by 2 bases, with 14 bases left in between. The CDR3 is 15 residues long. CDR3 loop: CASTTGTKNTGELFF. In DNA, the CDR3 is TGTGCCAGCACCACCGGGACAAAAAACACCGGGGAGCTGTTTTTT.

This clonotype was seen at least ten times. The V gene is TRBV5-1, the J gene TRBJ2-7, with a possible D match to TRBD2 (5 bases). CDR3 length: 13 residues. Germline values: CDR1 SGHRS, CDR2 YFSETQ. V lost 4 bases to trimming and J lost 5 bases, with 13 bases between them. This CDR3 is CASSITSSHEQYF. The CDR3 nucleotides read TGCGCCAGCAGCATAACTAGTTCCCACGAGCAGTACTTC.

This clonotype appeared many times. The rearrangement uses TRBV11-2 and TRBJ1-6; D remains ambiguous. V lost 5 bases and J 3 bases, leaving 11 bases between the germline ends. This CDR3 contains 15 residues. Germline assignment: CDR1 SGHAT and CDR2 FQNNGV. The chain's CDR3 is CASSASSFYNSPLHF. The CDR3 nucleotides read TGTGCCAGCAGCGCTAGCTCGTTCTATAATTCACCCCTCCACTTT.

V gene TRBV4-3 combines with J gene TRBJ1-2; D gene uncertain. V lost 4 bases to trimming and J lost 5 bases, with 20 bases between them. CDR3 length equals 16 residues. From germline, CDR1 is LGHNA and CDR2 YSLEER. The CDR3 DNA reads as TGCGCCAGCAGCCCCGAGGGAGGGCCGGGATCGTATGGCTACACCTTC. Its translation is CASSPEGGPGSYGYTF.

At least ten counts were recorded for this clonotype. The DNA for the CDR3 is TGTGCCAGCAGCTTATATTCAGATACGCAGTATTTT. Protein: CASSLYSDTQYF. V and J are TRBV7-2 and TRBJ2-3; D unresolved. In germline, CDR1 is SGHTA, CDR2 FQGNSA. The CDR3 covers 12 residues. The V and J ends lost 2 bases and 4 bases respectively, with 4 bases between them. The entire variable domain, with the rest obtained from reference TRBV7-2 and TRBJ2-3, is as follows: GAGVSQSPSNKVTEKGKDVELRCDPISGHTALYWYRQSLGQGLEFLIYFQGNSAPDKSGLPSDRFSAERTGGSVSTLTIQRTQQEDSAVYLCASSLYSDTQYFGPGTRLTVL.

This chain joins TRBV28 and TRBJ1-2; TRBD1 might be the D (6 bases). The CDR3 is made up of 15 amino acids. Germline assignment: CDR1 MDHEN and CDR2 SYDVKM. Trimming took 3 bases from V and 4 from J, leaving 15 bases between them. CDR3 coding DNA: TGTGCCAGCAGTTTCGCAGGGGCCATAATCTATGGCTACACCTTC. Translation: CASSFAGAIIYGYTF.

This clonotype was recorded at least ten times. The CDR3, as DNA: TGCAGCGTTGACCTAACTGGTACGCAGTATTTT. Translating it yields CSVDLTGTQYF. The chain joins TRBV29-1 to TRBJ2-3; D gene ambiguous. The CDR3 is 11 residues long. Germline values: CDR1 SQVTM, CDR2 ANQGSEA. Trimming removed 3 bases from V and 8 bases from J, with 9 bases in between.

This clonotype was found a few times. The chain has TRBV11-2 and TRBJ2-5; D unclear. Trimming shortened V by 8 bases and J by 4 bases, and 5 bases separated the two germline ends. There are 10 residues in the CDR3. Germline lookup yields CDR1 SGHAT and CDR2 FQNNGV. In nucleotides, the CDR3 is TGTGCCAGCCGCCGAGAGACCCAGTACTTC. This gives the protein CASRRETQYF.

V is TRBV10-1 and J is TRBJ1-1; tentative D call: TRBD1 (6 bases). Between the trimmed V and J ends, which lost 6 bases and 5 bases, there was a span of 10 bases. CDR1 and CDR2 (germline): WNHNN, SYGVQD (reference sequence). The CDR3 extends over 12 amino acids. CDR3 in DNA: TGCGCCAGCAGCAGCCAGGGGACTGAAGCTTTCTTT. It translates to CASSSQGTEAFF.

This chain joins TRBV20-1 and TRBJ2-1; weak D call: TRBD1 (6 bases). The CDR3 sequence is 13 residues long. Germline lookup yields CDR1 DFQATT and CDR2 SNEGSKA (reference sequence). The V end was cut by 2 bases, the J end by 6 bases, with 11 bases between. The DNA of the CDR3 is TGCAGTGCTAGACGCTCAGGGGTCAATGAGCAGTTCTTC. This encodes CSARRSGVNEQFF.

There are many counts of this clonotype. The CDR3 reads CASSYQRGANTDTQYF. The CDR3 DNA is TGTGCCAGCAGTTACCAGCGGGGGGCCAACACAGATACGCAGTATTTT. The chain joins TRBV6-2 or TRBV6-3 to TRBJ2-3, with 9 bases aligning to TRBD2. Germline-derived CDR1 and CDR2 are MNHEY and SVGEGT. Trimming took 2 bases from V and 2 from J; bases not matched to a gene: 5. This CDR3 region has 16 residues.

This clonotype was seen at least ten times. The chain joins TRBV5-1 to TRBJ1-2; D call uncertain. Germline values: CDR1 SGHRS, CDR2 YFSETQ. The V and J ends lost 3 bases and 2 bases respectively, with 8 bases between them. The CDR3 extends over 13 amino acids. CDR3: CASSSDGNYGYTF. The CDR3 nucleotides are TGCGCCAGCAGCTCCGACGGCAACTATGGCTACACCTTC. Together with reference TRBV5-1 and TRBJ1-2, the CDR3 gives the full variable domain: KAGVTQTPRYLIKTRGQQVTLSCSPISGHRSVSWYQQTPGQGLQFLFEYFSETQRNKGNFPGRFSGRQFSNSRSEMNVSTLELGDSALYLCASSSDGNYGYTFGSGTRLTVV.

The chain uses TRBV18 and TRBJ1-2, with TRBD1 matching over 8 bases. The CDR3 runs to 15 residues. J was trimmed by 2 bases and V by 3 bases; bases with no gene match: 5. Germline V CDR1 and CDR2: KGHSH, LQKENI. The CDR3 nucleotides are TGTGCCAGCTCACCCGGACAGGGAACAAACTATGGCTACACCTTC. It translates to CASSPGQGTNYGYTF.

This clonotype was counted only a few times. The CDR3 reads CASSSTGVKYTEAFF. The CDR3 DNA reads as TGTGCCAGCAGTTCGACAGGGGTCAAGTACACTGAAGCTTTCTTT. The chain carries TRBV12-3 or TRBV12-4 and TRBJ1-1; 8 bases are a match to TRBD1. The CDR3 totals 15 residues. V lost 4 bases and J lost 3; bases outside the gene matches: 7.

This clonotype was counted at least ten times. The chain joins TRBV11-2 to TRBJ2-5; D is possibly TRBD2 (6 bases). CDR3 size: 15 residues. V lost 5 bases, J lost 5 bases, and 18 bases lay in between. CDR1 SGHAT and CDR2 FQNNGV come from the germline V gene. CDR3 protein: CASSQGRERSETQYF. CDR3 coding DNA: TGTGCCAGCAGCCAAGGCCGGGAGAGATCGGAGACCCAGTACTTC.

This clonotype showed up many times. The CDR3 sequence is CASSQVNKNSGRYNEQFF. For the CDR3, the DNA is TGCGCCAGCAGCCAAGTCAACAAGAATAGCGGGCGATACAATGAGCAGTTCTTC. The rearrangement joins TRBV4-3 to TRBJ2-1, with 7 positions matching TRBD2. The germline V gene encodes CDR1 LGHNA and CDR2 YSLEER. The V and J ends lost 1 base and 4 bases, in that order; junction bases with no gene match: 13. This CDR3 contains 18 residues.

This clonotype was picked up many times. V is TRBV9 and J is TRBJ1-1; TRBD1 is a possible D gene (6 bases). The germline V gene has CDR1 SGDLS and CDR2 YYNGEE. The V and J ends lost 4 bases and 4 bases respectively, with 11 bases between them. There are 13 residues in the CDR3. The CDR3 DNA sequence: TGTGCCAGCAGCCAGGGGTCAGGCACTGAAGCTTTCTTT. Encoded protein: CASSQGSGTEAFF.

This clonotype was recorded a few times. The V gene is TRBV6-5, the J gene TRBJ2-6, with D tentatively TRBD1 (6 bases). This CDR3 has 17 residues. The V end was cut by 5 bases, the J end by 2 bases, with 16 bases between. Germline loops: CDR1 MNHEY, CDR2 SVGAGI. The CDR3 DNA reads TGTGCCAGCAGTAGAACTGCCAGGGGCACTGGGGCCAACGTCCTGACTTTC. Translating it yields CASSRTARGTGANVLTF.

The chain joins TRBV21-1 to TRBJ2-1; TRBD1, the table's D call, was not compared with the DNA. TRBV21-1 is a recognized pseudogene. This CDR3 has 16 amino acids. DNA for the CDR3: TGTGCCAGCAGCAAAGTGGGGACGGGTGAGGACAATGAGCAGTTCTTC. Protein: CASSKVGTGEDNEQFF.